The entry that follows covers one T cell receptor (beta chain) sequence. Its antigen is currently unknown. Time point given: 2014-2015 season, 7 days after vaccination. Each time point used about 35 to 110 mL of blood. Using immunoSEQ multiplex PCR, the repertoire was profiled, and TCRdb retains in-frame clones only, with some absent. The sample contains approximately 9,500 clones, approximately 80% of which appear only once. The data belong to a study of follicular helper T cells after annual influenza vaccination. Study-wide background: Blood was drawn on days 0, 7 and 28 after vaccination. Study outcomes and limitations: Change in circulating plasmablasts correlated with ICOS+CD38+ cTfh clonality change. Day 7 ICOS+CD38+ clones later appeared mostly in ICOS-CD38- cTfh.

V was pared by 7 bases and J by 5 bases, with 15 bases between. Germline V gene lookup returns CDR1 MDHEN and CDR2 SYDVKM. The CDR3 covers 14 residues. Here the sequenced sample was CXCR5- memory CD4+ T cells sorted from blood, taken 7 days after influenza vaccination. The TCR was taken from an adult who received the influenza vaccine. This rearrangement joins TRBV28 to TRBJ2-1, with a weak D call TRBD2 (6 bases). The CDR3 loop reads CASIPSGSHNEQFF. The CDR3, as DNA: TGTGCCAGCATTCCAAGCGGGTCCCACAATGAGCAGTTCTTC.